A selection of T cell receptor beta chains follows, all from one sample in a study of blood T cell repertoires in COVID-19. This table comes from immunoSEQ multiplex PCR, and its TCRdb copy is limited to in-frame clones, with some not included. The repertoire holds around 70,000 clones, about 85% seen once, with around 13% in the top ten. The sample taken for sequencing was peripheral blood. The receptors were sampled from a man in his fifties with COVID-19, enrolled during active disease. CDR3s include the opening cysteine and the closing phenylalanine or tryptophan. Fields, in order: V gene, J gene, D gene, clone size, CDR3 protein, CDR3 DNA. The D gene is left open where the match is weak. Size is stated for part of the rows, as once, few or many counts, or as a class when the clone is expanded.

V: TRBV25-1
J: TRBJ1-2
D: TRBD1
size: once
CDR3: CASSKQGAQGYGYTF
DNA: TGTGCCAGCAGTAAACAGGGGGCGCAAGGCTATGGCTACACCTTC

V: TRBV10-3
J: TRBJ2-7
D: NA
size: many
CDR3: CATKPPAVVFEQYF
DNA: TGTGCCACCAAGCCCCCAGCGGTCGTCTTCGAGCAGTACTTC

V: TRBV5-1
J: TRBJ1-1
D: TRBD1
size: NA
CDR3: CASSIGGMNTEAFF
DNA: TGCGCCAGCAGCATAGGGGGCATGAACACTGAAGCTTTCTTT

V: TRBV7-2
J: TRBJ2-1
D: TRBD2
size: NA
CDR3: CASSFPSGASYNEQFF
DNA: TGTGCCAGCAGCTTCCCTAGCGGAGCTTCCTACAATGAGCAGTTCTTC

V: TRBV4-1
J: TRBJ2-1
D: TRBD2
size: NA
CDR3: CASSQSSGASWNEQFF
DNA: TGCGCCAGCAGCCAAAGCAGCGGGGCCTCCTGGAATGAGCAGTTCTTC

V: TRBV6-4
J: TRBJ2-2
D: NA
size: few
CDR3: CASSDSGQGNTGELFF
DNA: TGTGCCAGCAGTGACTCCGGGCAGGGGAATACCGGGGAGCTGTTTTTT

V: TRBV5-6
J: TRBJ2-3
D: NA
size: once
CDR3: CASSLSGRTDTQYF
DNA: TGTGCCAGCAGCTTGTCGGGTAGGACAGATACGCAGTATTTT

V: TRBV28
J: TRBJ2-7
D: NA
size: NA
CDR3: CASSDTDSYEQYF
DNA: TGTGCCAGCAGTGACACGGACTCTTACGAGCAGTACTTC

V: TRBV6-5
J: TRBJ2-1
D: NA
size: NA
CDR3: CASSYSVGWAPFF
DNA: TGTGCCAGCAGTTACTCTGTGGGCTGGGCTCCGTTCTTC

V: TRBV18
J: TRBJ1-1
D: NA
size: NA
CDR3: CASSPRRHTGDTEAFF
DNA: TGTGCCAGCTCACCGAGACGACACACGGGGGACACTGAAGCTTTCTTT

V: TRBV18
J: TRBJ2-7
D: NA
size: NA
CDR3: CASSQSSPRNRPSSYEQYF
DNA: TGTGCCAGCTCGCAATCTTCCCCGAGAAACAGGCCAAGCTCCTACGAGCAGTACTTC

V: TRBV28
J: TRBJ2-3
D: NA
size: NA
CDR3: CASSLRNSYTQYF
DNA: TGTGCCAGCAGCCTCCGGAACAGCTATACGCAGTATTTT

V: TRBV2
J: TRBJ1-4
D: TRBD1
size: NA
CDR3: CASSGFGTAEKLFF
DNA: TGTGCCAGCAGTGGGTTTGGGACAGCTGAAAAACTGTTTTTT

V: TRBV6-2/TRBV6-3
J: TRBJ2-7
D: NA
size: NA
CDR3: CASSWTALYEQYF
DNA: TGTGCCAGCAGTTGGACAGCCCTCTACGAGCAGTACTTC